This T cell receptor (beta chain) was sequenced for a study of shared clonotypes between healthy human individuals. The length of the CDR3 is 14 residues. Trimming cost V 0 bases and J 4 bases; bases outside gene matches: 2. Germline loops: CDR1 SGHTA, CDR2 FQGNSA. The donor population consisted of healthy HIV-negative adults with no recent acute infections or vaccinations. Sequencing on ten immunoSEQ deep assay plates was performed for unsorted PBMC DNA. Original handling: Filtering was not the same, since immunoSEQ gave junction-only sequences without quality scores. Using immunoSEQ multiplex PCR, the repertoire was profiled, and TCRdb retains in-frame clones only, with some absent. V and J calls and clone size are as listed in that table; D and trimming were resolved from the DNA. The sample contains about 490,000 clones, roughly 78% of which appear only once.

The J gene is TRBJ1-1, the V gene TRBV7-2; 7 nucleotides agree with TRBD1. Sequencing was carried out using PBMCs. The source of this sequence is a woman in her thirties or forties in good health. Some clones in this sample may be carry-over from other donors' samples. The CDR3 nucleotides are TGTGCCAGCAGCTTAGCGCACAGGGGCACTGAAGCTTTCTTT. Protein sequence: CASSLAHRGTEAFF.